This TCR beta chain stems from a study of regulatory T cells in long-lasting Graves disease. Study-level results: There were preferences for TRBV28, TRBJ1-2 and TRBJ2-5 in persistent disease. It was possible that the small sample size reduced accuracy. Analyses excluded thyroid tissue, covering peripheral blood alone.

Building the TCR beta libraries relied on iRepertoire HTBI primers, and CDR3 regions underwent Arm-PCR. TCRdb reprocessed the multiplex PCR reads via MiXCR and lists one record per CDR3 protein. The data hold over 300,000 distinct CDR3 sequences, with roughly a sixth observed a single time. Indicated time point: newly diagnosed GD, antithyroid drugs for less than 3 months. The TCR library was made from RNA that had been extracted from PBMCs in TRIzol. This clonotype was detected ten times or more. The antigen is unknown. Germline CDR1 SGHRS, CDR2 YFSETQ. The CDR3 is 14 residues long. The V end was cut by 1 base, the J end by 5 bases, with 12 bases between.

V and J are TRBV5-1 and TRBJ1-2; a possible D gene is TRBD1 (5 bases). The sequence derives from a female donor with Graves disease. Sample: peripheral blood mononuclear cells (PBMCs), taken at new diagnosis, from a patient treated with antithyroid drugs. The CDR3: CASSLYQQEYGYTF. For the CDR3, the DNA is TGCGCCAGCAGCTTGTACCAACAGGAATATGGCTACACCTTC.